This TCR beta chain was sequenced in a study of shared clonotypes between healthy human individuals. Study information: Each donor had three CD4 naive, three CD4 memory, two CD8 naive and one CD8 memory plate.

Study outcomes and limitations: Sampling was confined to blood; repertoires within tissues likely differ.

Assay execution proceeded at the deep level. About 30,000 T cell genomes, or 200 to 250 ng DNA, went into the sorted-subset replicate PCRs. Libraries were prepared by immunoSEQ multiplex PCR; TCRdb keeps only in-frame clonotypes and omits some of them. The table includes fewer than 1 million clones, approximately 96% detected once. Germline V gene lookup returns CDR1 SGHDT and CDR2 YYEEEE. Trimming shortened V by 1 base and J by 5 bases, and 15 bases separated the two germline ends. The CDR3 has 15 amino acids. With respect to this clone: Its antigen is still unknown.

Naive CD8 cells lacked CD45RO, underwent positive selection for CCR7 and left out terminally differentiated effector memory CD45RA+ cells. Material: naive CD8+ T cells sorted from blood. This clonotype was obtained from a young man in good health. The chain combines TRBV5-6 with TRBJ1-2, with D hard to call. The CDR3 region has the DNA TGTGCCAGCAGCTTGAGCTCAGTGAGGAAGTATGGCTACACCTTC. Translating gives CASSLSSVRKYGYTF. Based on the CDR3 plus reference TRBV5-6 and TRBJ1-2, the full variable domain is DAGVTQSPTHLIKTRGQQVTLRCSPKSGHDTVSWYQQALGQGPQFIFQYYEEEERQRGNFPDRFSGHQFPNYSSELNVNALLLGDSALYLCASSLSSVRKYGYTFGSGTRLTVV.